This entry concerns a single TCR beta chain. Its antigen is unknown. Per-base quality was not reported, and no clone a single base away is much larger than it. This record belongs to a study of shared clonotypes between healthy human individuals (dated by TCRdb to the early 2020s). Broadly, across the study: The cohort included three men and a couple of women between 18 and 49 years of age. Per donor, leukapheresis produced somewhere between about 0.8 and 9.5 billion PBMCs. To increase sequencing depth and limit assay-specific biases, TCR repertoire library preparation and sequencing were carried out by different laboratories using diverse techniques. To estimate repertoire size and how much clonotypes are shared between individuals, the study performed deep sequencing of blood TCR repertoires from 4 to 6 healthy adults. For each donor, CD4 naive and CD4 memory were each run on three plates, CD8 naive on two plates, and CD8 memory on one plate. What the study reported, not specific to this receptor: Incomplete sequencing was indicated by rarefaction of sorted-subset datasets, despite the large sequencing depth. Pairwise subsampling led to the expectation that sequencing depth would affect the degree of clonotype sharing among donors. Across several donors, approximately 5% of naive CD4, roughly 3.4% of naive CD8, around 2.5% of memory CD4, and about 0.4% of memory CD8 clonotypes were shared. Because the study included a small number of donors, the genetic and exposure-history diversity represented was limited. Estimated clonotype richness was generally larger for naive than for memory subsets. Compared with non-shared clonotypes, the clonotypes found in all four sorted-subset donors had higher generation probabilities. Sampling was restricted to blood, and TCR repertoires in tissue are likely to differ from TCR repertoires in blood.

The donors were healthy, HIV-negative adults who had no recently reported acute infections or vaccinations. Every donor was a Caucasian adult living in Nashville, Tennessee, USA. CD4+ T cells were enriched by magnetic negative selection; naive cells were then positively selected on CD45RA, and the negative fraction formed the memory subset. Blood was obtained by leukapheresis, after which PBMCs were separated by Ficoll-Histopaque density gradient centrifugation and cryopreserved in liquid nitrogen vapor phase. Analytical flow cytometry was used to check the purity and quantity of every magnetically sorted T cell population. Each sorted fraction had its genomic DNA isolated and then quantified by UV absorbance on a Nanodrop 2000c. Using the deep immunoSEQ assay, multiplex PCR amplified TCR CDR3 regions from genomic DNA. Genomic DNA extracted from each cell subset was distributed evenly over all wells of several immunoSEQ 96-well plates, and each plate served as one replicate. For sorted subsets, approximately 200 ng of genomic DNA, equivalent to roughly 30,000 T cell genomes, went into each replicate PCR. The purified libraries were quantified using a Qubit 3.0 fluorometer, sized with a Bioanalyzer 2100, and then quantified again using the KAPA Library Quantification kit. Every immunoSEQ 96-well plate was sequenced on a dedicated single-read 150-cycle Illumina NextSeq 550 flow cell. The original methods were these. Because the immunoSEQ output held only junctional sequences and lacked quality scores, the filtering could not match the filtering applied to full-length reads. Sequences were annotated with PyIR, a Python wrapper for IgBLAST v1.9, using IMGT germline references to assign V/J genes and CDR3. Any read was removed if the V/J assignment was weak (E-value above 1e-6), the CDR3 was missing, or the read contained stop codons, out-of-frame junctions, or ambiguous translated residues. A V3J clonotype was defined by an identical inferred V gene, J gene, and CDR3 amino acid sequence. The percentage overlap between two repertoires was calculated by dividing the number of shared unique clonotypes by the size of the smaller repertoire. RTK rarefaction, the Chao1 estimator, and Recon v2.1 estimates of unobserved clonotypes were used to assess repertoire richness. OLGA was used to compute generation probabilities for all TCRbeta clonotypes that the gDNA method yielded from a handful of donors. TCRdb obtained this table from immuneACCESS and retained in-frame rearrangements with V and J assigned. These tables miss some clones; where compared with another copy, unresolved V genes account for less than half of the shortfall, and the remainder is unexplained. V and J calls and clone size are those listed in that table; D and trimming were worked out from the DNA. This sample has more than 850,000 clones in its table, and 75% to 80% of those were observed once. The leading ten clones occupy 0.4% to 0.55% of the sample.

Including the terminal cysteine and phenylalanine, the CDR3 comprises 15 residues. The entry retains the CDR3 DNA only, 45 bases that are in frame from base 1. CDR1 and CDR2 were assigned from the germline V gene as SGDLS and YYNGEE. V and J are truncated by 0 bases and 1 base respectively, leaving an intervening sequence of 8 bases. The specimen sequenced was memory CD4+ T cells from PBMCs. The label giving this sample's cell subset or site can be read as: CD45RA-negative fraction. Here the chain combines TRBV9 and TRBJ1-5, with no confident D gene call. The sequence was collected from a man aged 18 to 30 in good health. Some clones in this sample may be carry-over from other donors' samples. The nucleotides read TGTGCCAGCAGCGTAGGTTCACTGAGCAATCAGCCCCAGCATTTT. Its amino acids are CASSVGSLSNQPQHF.